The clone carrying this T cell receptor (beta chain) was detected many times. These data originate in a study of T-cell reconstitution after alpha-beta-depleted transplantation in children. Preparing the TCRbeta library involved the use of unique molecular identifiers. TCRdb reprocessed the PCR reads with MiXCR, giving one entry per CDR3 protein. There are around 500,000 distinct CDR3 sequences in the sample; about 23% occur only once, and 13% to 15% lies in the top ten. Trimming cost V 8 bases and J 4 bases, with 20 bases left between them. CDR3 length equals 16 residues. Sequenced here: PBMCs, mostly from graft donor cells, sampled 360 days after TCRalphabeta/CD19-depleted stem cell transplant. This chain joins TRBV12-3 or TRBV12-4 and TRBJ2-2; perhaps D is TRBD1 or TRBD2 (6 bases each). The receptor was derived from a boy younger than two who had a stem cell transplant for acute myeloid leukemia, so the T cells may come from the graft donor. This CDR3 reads CASRIEEGQFTGELFF. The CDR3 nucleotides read TGTGCCAGCCGCATCGAGGAGGGACAATTCACCGGGGAGCTGTTTTTT.